The 18 T cell receptor beta chains in this list originate from one sample, sequenced in a study of beta chain features in type 1 diabetes. Expressed TCRB transcripts were sequenced, since all the RNA that had been isolated was reverse transcribed. The table came from immunoSEQ multiplex PCR; TCRdb's copy has only in-frame clones and leaves some out. The sample holds 600,000 or so clones; roughly 13% are singletons and the top ten take 0.03% to 0.045%. Broader study findings: Type 1 diabetes patients had moderately but significantly shorter TCRB CDR3s in all four CD4+ subsets.

Their antigen targets remain unknown. Sequencing was performed on naive CD4+ T cells from blood. These receptors were obtained from a man between 18 and 35 years old with type 1 diabetes.

This clone was counted only a few times. The chain employs TRBV28 and TRBJ2-7, with TRBD1 matching over 7 bases. The CDR3 consists of 15 residues. Germline CDR1 is MDHEN and CDR2 is SYDVKM. The junction had 5 bases not matched to a gene; V was cut back by 3 bases and J by 0 bases. The DNA of the CDR3 is TGTGCCAGCAGTTTGGTCCGGACAGGCTCCTACGAGCAGTACTTC. This translates into CASSLVRTGSYEQYF.

The table lists this clone with a few counts. The chain recombines TRBV14 with TRBJ1-5; a weak D match, TRBD1 (5 bases). CDR3 length equals 14 residues. Per the germline V gene, CDR1 is SGHDN and CDR2 is FVKESK. Trimming took 1 base from V and 3 from J, leaving 7 bases between them. For the CDR3, the DNA is TGTGCCAGCAGCCAAGGGGGGTTCAATCAGCCCCAGCATTTT. It is translated as CASSQGGFNQPQHF. The full variable domain, completed using reference TRBV14 and TRBJ1-5, is EAGVTQFPSHSVIEKGQTVTLRCDPISGHDNLYWYRRVMGKEIKFLLHFVKESKQDESGMPNNRFLAERTGGTYSTLKVQPAELEDSGVYFCASSQGGFNQPQHFGDGTRLSIL.

CDR3 nucleotides: TGCAGCGTTGCACTAGCGGGAAGGAAAACCGGGGAGCTGTTTTTT. Translation: CSVALAGRKTGELFF. V and J are TRBV29-1 and TRBJ2-2, with 10 bases fitting TRBD2. CDR1 is SQVTM and CDR2 is ANQGSEA in the germline V gene. Trimming took 4 bases from V and 5 from J; bases not matched to a gene: 7. This CDR3 spans 15 amino acids.

This clone was observed a few times. V usage is TRBV2 and J usage is TRBJ1-4; D ambiguous. The V end lost 3 bases, the J end lost 5 bases, and 13 bases lay between the germline ends. Germline values: CDR1 SNHLY, CDR2 FYNNEI. The CDR3 totals 15 residues. DNA of the CDR3: TGTGCCAGCAGTGAGAGAGAGATTCGGAATGAAAAACTGTTTTTT. Translating it yields CASSEREIRNEKLFF.

Points on this clone: The same CDR3 also results from other DNA sequences found in this sample. The chain carries TRBV4-3 and TRBJ1-3; tentative D call: TRBD1 (5 bases). The CDR3 has 16 residues. Trimming left V 0 bases short and J 0 bases short, with 9 bases between. From germline, CDR1 is LGHNA and CDR2 YSLEER. The CDR3 spells CASSQDLGGSGNTIYF. In DNA, the CDR3 is TGCGCCAGCAGCCAAGACCTCGGGGGCTCTGGAAACACCATATATTTT.

This clone has only a few counts. The chain links TRBV10-1 to TRBJ2-1; no definite D call. This CDR3 has 12 residues. V dropped 0 bases and J dropped 6 bases, with 3 bases sitting between them. Germline values: CDR1 WNHNN, CDR2 SYGVQD (reference sequence). For the CDR3, the DNA is TGCGCCAGCAGTGAGTCGGCCAATGAGCAGTTCTTC. Translating gives CASSESANEQFF.

In its sample, this clone was seen a few times. The chain carries TRBV11-1 and TRBJ2-1; D tentatively reads TRBD1 or TRBD2 (5 bases each). Germline V gene data show CDR1 as SGHAT and CDR2 as FQDESV (reference sequence). Deletions cut 1 base from V and 6 bases from J, with 13 bases between. CDR3 length: 15 amino acids. CDR3 nucleotide sequence: TGTGCCAGCAGCTTAGGACTATTAAGGGGCAATGAGCAGTTCTTC. It codes for CASSLGLLRGNEQFF. Variable domain in full (rest from reference TRBV11-1 and TRBJ2-1): EAEVAQSPRYKITEKSQAVAFWCDPISGHATLYWYRQILGQGPELLVQFQDESVVDDSQLPKDRFSAERLKGVDSTLKIQPAELGDSAMYLCASSLGLLRGNEQFFGPGTRLTVL.

The sample holds a few counts of this clone. This chain joins TRBV30 and TRBJ1-4; a weak D match, TRBD1 (5 bases). This CDR3 is built from 13 residues. With 3 bases removed from V and 8 bases from J, the gap between germline ends came to 13 bases. Germline V CDR1 and CDR2: GTSNPN, SVGIG (reference sequence). CDR3 residues: CAWRLVQGEKLFF. The DNA for the CDR3 is TGTGCCTGGAGGCTTGTCCAGGGAGAAAAACTGTTTTTT.

This clone was observed a few times. The chain recombines TRBV7-9 with TRBJ1-3; 7 nucleotides match TRBD1. Unmatched junction bases numbered 10, after V lost 5 bases and J lost 15 bases. CDR1 is SEHNR, CDR2 FQNEAQ, per germline (reference sequence). The CDR3 contains 12 residues. DNA of the CDR3: TGTGCCAGCAGCACCACCGGGACAGTCCCATATTTT. Translated: CASSTTGTVPYF.

This clone was found a few times. This rearrangement joins TRBV6-5 to TRBJ1-5, with 9 nucleotides matching TRBD1. The CDR3 length is 15 residues. The germline CDR1 and CDR2 sequences are MNHEY and SVGAGI. V lost 0 bases and J lost 6; bases outside the gene matches: 3. Here the CDR3 DNA reads TGTGCCAGCAGTTACTCCGGGACAGGGATTCAGCCCCAGCATTTT. This translates into CASSYSGTGIQPQHF.

The chain employs TRBV27 and TRBJ2-7; 9 bases are a match to TRBD1. The CDR3 contains 15 residues. The germline V gene has CDR1 MNHEY and CDR2 SMNVEV (reference sequence). Trimming removed 4 bases from V and 3 bases from J; junction bases left unmatched: 7. CDR3 nucleotides: TGTGCCAGCAGTTCCGGGACAGGGAATAACTACGAGCAGTACTTC. Translated, it gives CASSSGTGNNYEQYF.

This chain connects TRBV9 to TRBJ2-1, with 7 nucleotides matching TRBD2. CDR3 size: 15 residues. V shed 3 bases, J shed 7 bases, and the junction held 10 bases outside the gene matches. CDR1 is SGDLS, CDR2 YYNGEE, per germline. The CDR3 spells CASSEEGRVRNEQFF. The DNA of the CDR3 is TGTGCCAGCAGCGAGGAGGGGAGGGTTAGGAATGAGCAGTTCTTC.

This clone has a handful of counts. The chain joins TRBV25-1 to TRBJ2-7, with 7 bases that match TRBD1. The CDR3 is 14 residues long. The V gene end was trimmed by 5 bases and the J gene end by 6 bases; junction bases not matched to a gene: 10. Per the germline V gene, CDR1 is MGHDK and CDR2 is SYGVNS. Here the CDR3 DNA reads TGTGCCAGCAGTAACGAGGGGGCCCTACGCGAGCAGTACTTC. This sequence encodes CASSNEGALREQYF.

The chain combines TRBV20-1 with TRBJ2-5; D is uncertain. Germline lookup yields CDR1 DFQATT and CDR2 SNEGSKA (reference sequence). The CDR3 is made up of 9 amino acids. Trimming removed 8 bases at V and 4 bases at J, with 5 bases between. As DNA, the CDR3 is TGCAGTCCCGGAGAGACCCAGTACTTC. Its translation is CSPGETQYF.

This clone was observed a single time. The chain is built from TRBV29-1 and TRBJ1-2; 8 bases agree with TRBD1. V shed 7 bases, J shed 7 bases, and the junction held 8 bases outside the gene matches. The CDR3 length is 12 residues. The germline gives CDR1 SQVTM, CDR2 ANQGSEA. The CDR3 here is CSGGGDRGGYTF. The CDR3 nucleotides read TGCAGCGGTGGGGGCGACAGGGGTGGCTACACCTTC.

In its sample, this clone was seen a few times. The chain couples TRBV2 to TRBJ2-3; maybe TRBD1 (5 bases). The germline gives CDR1 SNHLY, CDR2 FYNNEI. Trimming shortened V by 6 bases and J by 0 bases, and 19 bases separated the two germline ends. The CDR3 covers 17 residues. The CDR3 loop is CASRPLGPRLSTDTQYF. CDR3 in DNA: TGTGCCAGCAGGCCGCTGGGGCCGCGGCTGAGCACAGATACGCAGTATTTT.

The chain combines TRBV15 with TRBJ1-1; D call uncertain. The V gene lost 0 bases and the J gene lost 6 bases, with 5 bases spanning the gap. The germline gives CDR1 LNHNV, CDR2 YYDKDF (reference sequence). The CDR3 is made up of 12 amino acids. The CDR3 DNA sequence: TGTGCCACCAGCAGAGATAGGGCTGAAGCTTTCTTT. Translating gives CATSRDRAEAFF.

This chain links TRBV7-9 with TRBJ2-3; TRBD2 is a possible D gene (5 bases). Per germline, CDR1 SEHNR and CDR2 FQNEAQ (reference sequence). The CDR3 sequence is 16 residues long. V lost 4 bases, J lost 2 bases, and 16 bases lay in between. The CDR3 nucleotides are TGTGCCAGCAGCTCTGGACTCCTTCGACCCACAGATACGCAGTATTTT. It yields the protein CASSSGLLRPTDTQYF.